The 10 T cell receptor beta chains below come from one sample, sequenced in a study of T cell responses to AZD1222 COVID-19 vaccine. TCRdb's table, derived via immunoSEQ multiplex PCR, lists solely in-frame clones and lacks some. The sample consists of fewer than 150,000 clones, approximately 90% of them appearing once. The specimen was peripheral blood, collected 28 days after the second AZD1222 dose. Receptor source: an adult who received the AZD1222 COVID-19 vaccine.

V usage is TRBV11-2 and J usage is TRBJ2-1; TRBD2 is a possible D gene (5 bases). This CDR3 contains 14 residues. Between the trimmed V and J ends, which lost 0 bases and 9 bases, there was a span of 12 bases. Germline V gene data show CDR1 as SGHAT and CDR2 as FQNNGV. The CDR3 DNA follows: TGTGCCAGCAGCTTAGAGGAGGTGGCGCGTGAGCAGTTCTTC. It is translated as CASSLEEVAREQFF.

The chain recombines TRBV6-5 with TRBJ1-4; 7 bases fit TRBD1. J was trimmed by 4 bases and V by 7 bases; bases with no gene match: 9. The CDR3 runs 15 residues. From germline, CDR1 is MNHEY and CDR2 SVGAGI. As DNA, the CDR3 is TGTGCCAGCACCATGACAGGGACCAATAATGAAAAACTGTTTTTT. This sequence encodes CASTMTGTNNEKLFF.

The chain recombines TRBV7-2 with TRBJ1-4, with D uncertain. The CDR3 contains 12 residues. CDR1 is SGHTA and CDR2 is FQGNSA in the germline V gene. The V end was cut by 5 bases, the J end by 7 bases, with 8 bases between. The CDR3 bases are TGTGCCAGCAGCCGTTTAACTGAAAAACTGTTTTTT. Translation: CASSRLTEKLFF.

This chain links TRBV6-5 with TRBJ2-7, with 10 bases identical to TRBD1. Germline V gives CDR1 MNHEY, CDR2 SVGAGI. Trimming cost V 6 bases and J 1 base; bases outside gene matches: 6. This CDR3 spans 15 amino acids. CDR3 coding DNA: TGTGCCAGCAGCTATGGACAGGGGGGTTCCTACGAGCAGTACTTC. Its protein product is CASSYGQGGSYEQYF.

This clone appeared once. The CDR3 protein is CATSRDRHIEAFF. The CDR3 DNA reads as TGTGCCACCAGCAGAGATCGACATATTGAAGCTTTCTTT. The J gene is TRBJ1-1, the V gene TRBV15, with unresolved D. The germline gives CDR1 LNHNV, CDR2 YYDKDF (reference sequence). CDR3 length: 13 amino acids. V lost 0 bases to trimming and J lost 7 bases, with 9 bases between them.

The chain joins TRBV7-8 to TRBJ2-2; a weak D match, TRBD2 (7 bases). V lost 5 bases, J lost 7 bases, and 14 bases lay in between. The CDR3 spans 14 residues. Germline CDR1 reads SGHVS; CDR2 reads FQNEAQ. The CDR3 is CASSNRGAGGELFF. The CDR3 DNA reads TGTGCCAGCAGCAACCGGGGGGCTGGCGGGGAGCTGTTTTTT.

The rearrangement joins TRBV27 to TRBJ2-7, with 10 positions matching TRBD2. The CDR3 loop spans 15 amino acids. Trimming removed 2 bases from V and 0 bases from J; junction bases left unmatched: 1. The V gene's germline CDR1 is MNHEY and CDR2 SMNVEV (reference sequence). CDR3 sequence reads: CASSLLAGASYEQYF. In nucleotides, the CDR3 is TGTGCCAGCAGTTTACTAGCGGGAGCCTCCTACGAGCAGTACTTC.

The chain links TRBV28 to TRBJ1-5; the D gene is possibly TRBD1 (6 bases). With 7 bases removed from V and 4 bases from J, the gap between germline ends came to 17 bases. Germline V gene data show CDR1 as MDHEN and CDR2 as SYDVKM. The CDR3 is made up of 15 amino acids. The CDR3 reads CASMIPGQRNQPQHF. CDR3 nucleotide sequence: TGTGCCAGCATGATACCCGGACAGCGTAATCAGCCCCAGCATTTT.

The chain is built from TRBV27 and TRBJ2-3; possibly TRBD1 for D (8 bases). CDR1 is MNHEY and CDR2 is SMNVEV in the germline V gene (reference sequence). Trimming took 3 bases from V and 4 from J, leaving 32 bases between them. The CDR3 is made up of 21 amino acids. This chain's CDR3 is CASSFGRQGLVGRGVSDTQYF. CDR3 bases: TGTGCCAGCAGTTTCGGTAGACAGGGGCTCGTGGGACGGGGGGTCTCAGATACGCAGTATTTT.

This rearrangement joins TRBV28 to TRBJ2-3; TRBD1 matches 8 bases. V dropped 3 bases and J dropped 1; count of bases not matched to a gene: 3. Germline V gene data show CDR1 as MDHEN and CDR2 as SYDVKM. CDR3 length equals 15 residues. The CDR3 sequence is CASSFWGQGTDTQYF. CDR3 in DNA: TGTGCCAGCAGTTTTTGGGGACAGGGCACAGATACGCAGTATTTT.